The subject of this entry is one TCR beta chain. The CDR3 is 15 residues long. V trimming: 4 bases; J trimming: 7 bases; junction bases outside the gene matches: 9. Germline CDR1 is SGHRS and CDR2 is YFSETQ. This entry belongs to a study of OX40 agonist ivuxolimab in advanced cancers. The data were produced by immunoSEQ multiplex PCR, yet TCRdb's version contains in-frame clones alone and is incomplete. This sample has tens of thousands of clones, with over 80% found just once. This TCR derives from an adult with an advanced solid tumor such as melanoma, head and neck, liver or kidney cancer. This rearrangement joins TRBV5-1 to TRBJ1-2; 11 nucleotides align to TRBD1. Sequenced material: CD4+ or CD8+ T cells sorted from blood, taken in a trial of the OX40 agonist ivuxolimab. CDR3 residues: CASSPGDRGSGGYTF. CDR3 nucleotide sequence: TGCGCCAGCAGCCCGGGGGACAGGGGGTCTGGTGGCTACACCTTC.